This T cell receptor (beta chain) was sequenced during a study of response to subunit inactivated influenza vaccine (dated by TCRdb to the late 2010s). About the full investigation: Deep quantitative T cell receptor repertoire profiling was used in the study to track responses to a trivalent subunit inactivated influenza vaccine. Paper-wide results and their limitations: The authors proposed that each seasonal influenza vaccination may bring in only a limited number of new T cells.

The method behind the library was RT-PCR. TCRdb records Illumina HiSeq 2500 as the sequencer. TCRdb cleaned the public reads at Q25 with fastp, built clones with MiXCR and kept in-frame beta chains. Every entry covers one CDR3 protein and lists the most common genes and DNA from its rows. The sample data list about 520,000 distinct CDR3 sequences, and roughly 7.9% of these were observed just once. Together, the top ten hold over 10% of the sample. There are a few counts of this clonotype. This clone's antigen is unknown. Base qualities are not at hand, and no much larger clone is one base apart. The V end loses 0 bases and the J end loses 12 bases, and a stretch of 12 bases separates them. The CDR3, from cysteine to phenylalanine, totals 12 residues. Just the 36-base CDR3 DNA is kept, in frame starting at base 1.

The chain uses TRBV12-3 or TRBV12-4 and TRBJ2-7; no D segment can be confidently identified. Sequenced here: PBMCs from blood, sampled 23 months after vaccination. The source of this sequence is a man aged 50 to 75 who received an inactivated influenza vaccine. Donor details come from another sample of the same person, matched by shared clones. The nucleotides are TGTGCCAGCAGTTTAGCGGGCAGGCCAGGGTACTTC. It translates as CASSLAGRPGYF.